The 5 T cell receptor beta chains listed next were all sequenced from one sample in a study of shared clonotypes between healthy human individuals. Generated by immunoSEQ multiplex PCR, the TCRdb table keeps only in-frame clones and is missing some. The sample has hundreds of thousands of clones, approximately 96% seen once. Cells designated naive CD8 were CD45RO-negative and were positively selected for CCR7, with terminally differentiated effector memory CD45RA+ cells excluded. Source material: naive CD8+ T cells sorted from blood. These TCRs come from a woman in her 30s in good health.

The chain links TRBV7-9 to TRBJ1-4; tentative D call: TRBD1 (6 bases). Trimming removed 4 bases at V and 4 bases at J, with 10 bases between. The CDR3 runs to 14 residues. Germline loops: CDR1 SEHNR, CDR2 FQNEAQ (reference sequence). CDR3 amino acids: CASSSTGNNEKLFF. For the CDR3, the DNA is TGTGCCAGCAGCTCGACAGGCAATAATGAAAAACTGTTTTTT. Using reference TRBV7-9 and TRBJ1-4 for the parts outside the CDR3, the full variable domain is DTGVSQNPRHKITKRGQNVTFRCDPISEHNRLYWYRQTLGQGPEFLTYFQNEAQLEKSRLLSDRFSAERPKGSFSTLEIQRTEQGDSAMYLCASSSTGNNEKLFFGSGTQLSVL.

This chain connects TRBV27 to TRBJ1-1; D unclear. This CDR3 region has 14 residues. Per the germline V gene, CDR1 is MNHEY and CDR2 is SMNVEV (reference sequence). V lost 4 bases to trimming and J lost 1 base, with 10 bases between them. CDR3 coding DNA: TGTGCCAGCAGTTCCCCCGGCTGGAACACTGAAGCTTTCTTT. Its translation: CASSSPGWNTEAFF.

V gene TRBV7-9 combines with J gene TRBJ2-5; TRBD2 matches 11 bases. The CDR3 totals 16 residues. Germline V gene lookup returns CDR1 SEHNR and CDR2 FQNEAQ (reference sequence). J gave up 9 bases and V 2 bases, and 11 bases lay outside the gene matches. CDR3: CASSLLAGGPVGAQYF. In nucleotides, the CDR3 is TGTGCCAGCAGCTTACTAGCGGGAGGCCCAGTGGGGGCCCAGTACTTC.

The V and J genes are TRBV27 and TRBJ1-5, with D unresolved. This CDR3 has 14 residues. The V end was cut by 0 bases, the J end by 0 bases, with 3 bases between. The V gene's germline CDR1 is MNHEY and CDR2 SMNVEV (reference sequence). CDR3 nucleotide sequence: TGTGCCAGCAGTTTATCCGATAGCAATCAGCCCCAGCATTTT. Amino acids: CASSLSDSNQPQHF.

The V call is TRBV5-8, the J call TRBJ2-1; D might be TRBD1 (5 bases). Germline V gene sequence: CDR1 SGHTS, CDR2 YDEGEE. Between the trimmed V and J ends, which lost 2 bases and 7 bases, there was a span of 13 bases. The CDR3 is 14 amino acids. The CDR3 region is CASSFGQGRNEQFF. CDR3 in DNA: TGTGCCAGCAGCTTTGGTCAGGGTCGGAATGAGCAGTTCTTC.